These 23 T cell receptor beta chains share one sample of origin, sequenced in a study of blood T cell repertoires in COVID-19. The assay was immunoSEQ multiplex PCR, and TCRdb's table has in-frame clones only and misses some. The sample contains around 300,000 clones, roughly 85% of which appear only once. Sequenced: peripheral blood. These receptors were collected from a woman aged 45-59 years who had recovered from COVID-19.

As DNA, the CDR3 is TGTGCCAGCATCCCACCCCTTCCCTCAGGGCAAGGCACTGAAGCTTTCTTT. Protein product: CASIPPLPSGQGTEAFF. V gene TRBV21-1 combines with J gene TRBJ1-1; the listed D gene, TRBD1, was not tested against the DNA. TRBV21-1 is a listed pseudogene. CDR3 length: 17 amino acids.

The genes are TRBV5-6 and TRBJ2-3; tentatively, D is TRBD1 (5 bases). The CDR3 runs to 15 residues. V dropped 3 bases and J dropped 2 bases, with 13 bases sitting between them. CDR1 SGHDT and CDR2 YYEEEE come from the germline V gene. This chain's CDR3 is CASSWASRATDTQYF. The DNA of the CDR3 is TGTGCCAGCAGCTGGGCCAGCAGGGCCACAGATACGCAGTATTTT.

The rearrangement uses TRBV15 and TRBJ1-4; 9 nucleotides match TRBD1. Trimming at V came to 1 base and at J to 0 bases, leaving 6 bases not matched to a gene. Germline CDR1 and CDR2: LNHNV and YYDKDF (reference sequence). This CDR3 spans 18 amino acids. The CDR3 sequence is CATSRARTGAPTNEKLFF. CDR3 bases: TGTGCCACCAGCAGAGCGCGGACAGGGGCTCCAACTAATGAAAAACTGTTTTTT. Variable domain in full (rest from reference TRBV15 and TRBJ1-4): DAMVIQNPRYQVTQFGKPVTLSCSQTLNHNVMYWYQQKSSQAPKLLFHYYDKDFNNEADTPDNFQSRRPNTSFCFLDIRSPGLGDTAMYLCATSRARTGAPTNEKLFFGSGTQLSVL.

This clone has more than one count but fewer than ten. This chain links TRBV27 with TRBJ2-2, with TRBD2 matching 8 bases. V shed 4 bases, J shed 3 bases, and the junction held 4 bases outside the gene matches. Germline lookup yields CDR1 MNHEY and CDR2 SMNVEV (reference sequence). The CDR3 is 15 amino acids. DNA of the CDR3: TGTGCCAGCAGTTATAGTAGCGGGGACACCGGGGAGCTGTTTTTT. Residues: CASSYSSGDTGELFF.

The rearrangement uses TRBV4-2 and TRBJ2-3; 9 bases fit TRBD2. V shed 1 base, J shed 2 bases, and the junction held 4 bases outside the gene matches. Germline V lookup: CDR1 LGHNA, CDR2 YNFKEQ. This CDR3 spans 16 amino acids. The CDR3 loop reads CASSQAGTSNTDTQYF. DNA for the CDR3: TGTGCCAGCAGCCAAGCCGGGACTAGCAACACAGATACGCAGTATTTT.

The J gene is TRBJ1-2, the V gene TRBV5-6; D gene uncertain. The V gene's germline CDR1 is SGHDT and CDR2 YYEEEE. The CDR3 is 14 residues long. Trimming left V 0 bases short and J 2 bases short, with 8 bases between. CDR3 protein: CASSLGPENYGYTF. DNA of the CDR3: TGTGCCAGCAGCTTGGGGCCGGAGAACTATGGCTACACCTTC.

The gene calls are TRBV29-1 and TRBJ2-7, with 9 bases fitting TRBD1. This CDR3 has 11 amino acids. CDR1 SQVTM and CDR2 ANQGSEA come from the germline V gene. V lost 6 bases to trimming and J lost 4 bases; unmatched junction nucleotides: 1. The CDR3 sequence is CSVQGAYEQYF. The CDR3 nucleotides are TGCAGCGTACAGGGGGCGTACGAGCAGTACTTC.

The genes are TRBV25-1 and TRBJ2-5, with 7 bases fitting TRBD2. Germline-derived CDR1 and CDR2 are MGHDK and SYGVNS. V was pared by 1 base and J by 6 bases, with 2 bases of the junction left unmatched. This CDR3 spans 13 amino acids. The CDR3 sequence is CASSEWGGKTQYF. The CDR3, as DNA: TGTGCCAGCAGTGAATGGGGGGGAAAGACCCAGTACTTC.

The CDR3 region is CASSMRATYEQYF. CDR3 sequence (DNA): TGTGCCAGTAGTATGAGAGCTACCTACGAGCAGTACTTC. V is TRBV19 and J is TRBJ2-7; D is ambiguous. Germline V gene data show CDR1 as LNHDA and CDR2 as SQIVND (reference sequence). The V gene lost 3 bases and the J gene lost 2 bases, with 8 bases spanning the gap. The CDR3 runs 13 residues.

The chain has TRBV27 and TRBJ2-1; no clear D. The germline V gene has CDR1 MNHEY and CDR2 SMNVEV (reference sequence). The V gene lost 5 bases and the J gene lost 3 bases, with 8 bases spanning the gap. The CDR3 contains 13 residues. The DNA for the CDR3 is TGTGCCAGCAGTCTCTCTCTCTACAATGAGCAGTTCTTC. This encodes CASSLSLYNEQFF.

V is TRBV6-4 and J is TRBJ1-5, with 9 bases fitting TRBD1. Germline values: CDR1 MRHNA, CDR2 SNTAGT. V shed 3 bases, J shed 13 bases, and the junction held 7 bases outside the gene matches. The length of the CDR3 is 13 residues. The CDR3 loop is CASSEQPGQGQHF. CDR3 nucleotide sequence: TGTGCCAGCAGTGAACAACCGGGACAGGGTCAGCATTTT.

V usage is TRBV28 and J usage is TRBJ2-7, with D maybe TRBD1 (6 bases). Trimming removed 4 bases from V and 5 bases from J, with 12 bases in between. CDR3 length: 13 residues. CDR1 and CDR2 (germline): MDHEN, SYDVKM. As DNA, the CDR3 is TGTGCCAGCAGTTCCGACAGGTCCCACGAGCAGTACTTC. It specifies CASSSDRSHEQYF. The complete variable domain, with remaining parts taken from reference TRBV28 and TRBJ2-7, reads DVKVTQSSRYLVKRTGEKVFLECVQDMDHENMFWYRQDPGLGLRLIYFSYDVKMKEKGDIPEGYSVSREKKERFSLILESASTNQTSMYLCASSSDRSHEQYFGPGTRLTVT.

This chain connects TRBV15 to TRBJ2-5; TRBD2 might be the D (6 bases). There are 14 residues in the CDR3. From germline, CDR1 is LNHNV and CDR2 YYDKDF (reference sequence). V lost 5 bases, J lost 1 base, and 11 bases lay in between. The CDR3 loop reads CATSVTGVQETQYF. CDR3 nucleotide sequence: TGTGCCACCAGCGTAACGGGGGTCCAAGAGACCCAGTACTTC.

The chain couples TRBV5-1 to TRBJ1-4; D not certain. The CDR3 has 14 amino acids. V lost 5 bases to trimming and J lost 5 bases, with 13 bases between them. Per the germline V gene, CDR1 is SGHRS and CDR2 is YFSETQ. CDR3 sequence (DNA): TGCGCCAGCAGGGAACAGTCTTCGAATGAAAAACTGTTTTTT. This gives the protein CASREQSSNEKLFF.

This clone was detected only once. The chain employs TRBV7-2 and TRBJ2-7; 13 bases are a match to TRBD2. Germline CDR1 and CDR2: SGHTA and FQGNSA. The CDR3 loop spans 16 amino acids. V lost 5 bases, J lost 5 bases, and 9 bases stayed unmatched. The CDR3 nucleotides read TGTGCCAGCAGCCCCCACGGACTAGCGGGGGTAGACGAGCAGTACTTC. Amino acids: CASSPHGLAGVDEQYF.

This chain uses TRBV19 with TRBJ2-5; TRBD2 agrees at 7 bases. The CDR3 has 13 residues. J was trimmed by 5 bases and V by 5 bases; bases with no gene match: 5. CDR1 LNHDA and CDR2 SQIVND come from the germline V gene (reference sequence). The CDR3 DNA follows: TGTGCCAGTAGTCCGACTAGCTTGGAGACCCAGTACTTC. Translating it yields CASSPTSLETQYF.

The chain carries TRBV25-1 and TRBJ2-7, with 8 bases identical to TRBD1. The CDR3 loop spans 16 amino acids. CDR1 is MGHDK, CDR2 SYGVNS, per germline. After removal of 4 bases from V and 5 bases from J, the junction contained 13 bases not matched to a gene. The CDR3 protein is CASSGTGTFLFHEQYF. CDR3 nucleotide sequence: TGTGCCAGCAGTGGGACAGGGACTTTTCTTTTCCACGAGCAGTACTTC.

The chain couples TRBV30 to TRBJ2-3, with 8 bases fitting TRBD1. Germline trimming cut 8 bases from V and 0 bases from J; bases unmatched to any gene: 4. The germline CDR1 and CDR2 sequences are GTSNPN and SVGIG (reference sequence). The length of the CDR3 is 13 residues. The CDR3 spells CASRDRSTDTQYF. Written as DNA, the CDR3 is TGTGCCAGCCGGGACAGGAGCACAGATACGCAGTATTTT. Looking up the rest from reference TRBV30 and TRBJ2-3 gives the full variable domain: SQTIHQWPATLVQPVGSPLSLECTVEGTSNPNLYWYRQAAGRGLQLLFYSVGIGQISSEVPQNLSASRPQDRQFILSSKKLLLSDSGFYLCASRDRSTDTQYFGPGTRLTVL.

The rearrangement links TRBV19 to TRBJ2-1; 14 nucleotides line up with TRBD2. The CDR3 has 14 amino acids. CDR1 LNHDA and CDR2 SQIVND come from the germline V gene (reference sequence). V was pared by 10 bases and J by 7 bases, with 6 bases of the junction left unmatched. The CDR3 DNA is TGTGCCACCCTACGGACTAGCGGGAGGAATGAGCAGTTCTTC. Translating gives CATLRTSGRNEQFF.

J is TRBJ2-7 and V is TRBV28, with 12 nucleotides matching TRBD2. The ends lost 5 bases at V and 10 bases at J; junction bases unmatched: 12. The CDR3 has 15 residues. Germline V gives CDR1 MDHEN, CDR2 SYDVKM. Here the CDR3 reads CASSPPPLAGGRQYF. The DNA for the CDR3 is TGTGCCAGCAGTCCCCCCCCTCTAGCGGGGGGGCGTCAGTACTTC.

The V call is TRBV4-1, the J call TRBJ2-4; 8 bases are shared with TRBD1. The germline CDR1 and CDR2 sequences are MGHRA and YSYEKL. V shed 2 bases and J 1 base; nucleotides not matched to a gene: 4. The CDR3 totals 16 residues. CDR3 nucleotide sequence: TGCGCCAGCAGCCAATCAGGGGGCCCCGCCAAAAACATTCAGTACTTC. Amino acid sequence: CASSQSGGPAKNIQYF.

The chain carries TRBV25-1 and TRBJ1-2, with 12 bases that match TRBD1. Germline assignment: CDR1 MGHDK and CDR2 SYGVNS. The CDR3 runs to 13 residues. Trimming cost V 7 bases and J 7 bases; bases outside gene matches: 4. In DNA, the CDR3 is TGTGCCAGCAATCCGGGACAGGGGGCTGGCTACACCTTC. This encodes CASNPGQGAGYTF.

This clone was seen only once. The chain joins TRBV3-1 (or the pseudogene TRBV3-2) to TRBJ1-2; D gene ambiguous. Trimming stripped 0 bases from V and 0 bases from J, with 17 bases between. Germline CDR1 reads LGHDT; CDR2 reads YNNKEL (reference sequence). CDR3 size: 18 residues. This CDR3 reads CASSQDCKRTDSNYGYTF. The DNA of the CDR3 is TGTGCCAGCAGCCAAGATTGTAAAAGGACGGACTCTAACTATGGCTACACCTTC.